The 4 T cell receptor beta chains given below trace back to one sample, sequenced in a study of cytomegalovirus exposure and HLA in healthy donors. The PCR made use of 60 Vbeta and 13 Jbeta primers. TCRdb's copy holds only in-frame clones and misses some; the assay was immunoSEQ multiplex PCR. The data contain some 160,000 clones, about 82% of them singletons. Specimen: PBMCs. Every receptor here comes from a male donor in good health and CMV-seronegative.

This chain connects TRBV7-6 to TRBJ2-1; TRBD2 aligns across 7 bases. V gave up 5 bases and J gave up 0 bases; unmatched junction bases: 19. This CDR3 has 20 amino acids. Germline V gives CDR1 SGHVS, CDR2 FNYEAQ. The CDR3 loop is CASSAGGLADFRRSYNEQFF. The CDR3, as DNA: TGTGCCAGCAGCGCCGGTGGGCTAGCGGACTTTCGGCGCTCCTACAATGAGCAGTTCTTC.

The V and J genes are TRBV7-8 and TRBJ1-5; tentatively, D is TRBD1 (6 bases). Germline V gives CDR1 SGHVS, CDR2 FQNEAQ. The CDR3 extends over 17 amino acids. Trimming removed 4 bases at V and 0 bases at J, with 16 bases between. CDR3 nucleotides: TGTGCCAGCAGCTACCTTAGAGGGGGTGCTAGCAATCAGCCCCAGCATTTT. This codes for CASSYLRGGASNQPQHF.

This chain joins TRBV28 and TRBJ2-1; 9 bases agree with TRBD1. CDR1 and CDR2 from the germline V gene are MDHEN and SYDVKM. The CDR3 length is 13 residues. The J segment lost 10 bases and the V segment lost 6 bases, leaving 7 bases of the junction unmatched. CDR3: CASRLGQGREQFF. The DNA for the CDR3 is TGTGCCAGCAGGTTAGGACAGGGGAGAGAGCAGTTCTTC.

This clone occurred a few times. The chain recombines TRBV6-4 with TRBJ2-7, with 8 bases that match TRBD1. V shed 3 bases, J shed 3 bases, and the junction held 7 bases outside the gene matches. In germline, CDR1 is MRHNA, CDR2 SNTAGT. The CDR3 length is 15 residues. The CDR3 DNA reads as TGTGCCAGCAGTGAGCGCCGGGACAGGCACTACGAGCAGTACTTC. Residues: CASSERRDRHYEQYF.